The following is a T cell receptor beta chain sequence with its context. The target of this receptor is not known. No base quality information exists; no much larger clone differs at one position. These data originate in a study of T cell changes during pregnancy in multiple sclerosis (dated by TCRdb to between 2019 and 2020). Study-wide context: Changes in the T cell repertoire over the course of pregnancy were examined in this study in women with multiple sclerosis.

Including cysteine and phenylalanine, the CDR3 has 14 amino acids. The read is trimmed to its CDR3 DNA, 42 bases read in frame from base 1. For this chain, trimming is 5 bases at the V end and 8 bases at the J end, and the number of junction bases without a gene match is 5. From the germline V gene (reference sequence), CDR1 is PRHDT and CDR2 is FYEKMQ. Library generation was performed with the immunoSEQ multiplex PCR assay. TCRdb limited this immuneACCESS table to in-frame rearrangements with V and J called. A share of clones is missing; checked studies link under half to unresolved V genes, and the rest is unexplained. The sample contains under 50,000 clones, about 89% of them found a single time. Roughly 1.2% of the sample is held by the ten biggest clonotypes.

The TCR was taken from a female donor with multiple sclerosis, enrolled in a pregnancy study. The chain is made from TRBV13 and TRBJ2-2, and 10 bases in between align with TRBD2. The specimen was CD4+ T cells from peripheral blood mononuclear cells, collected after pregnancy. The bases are TGTGCCAGCAGCCCGCTAGCGGGAGCGGGGGAGCTGTTTTTT. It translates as CASSPLAGAGELFF.